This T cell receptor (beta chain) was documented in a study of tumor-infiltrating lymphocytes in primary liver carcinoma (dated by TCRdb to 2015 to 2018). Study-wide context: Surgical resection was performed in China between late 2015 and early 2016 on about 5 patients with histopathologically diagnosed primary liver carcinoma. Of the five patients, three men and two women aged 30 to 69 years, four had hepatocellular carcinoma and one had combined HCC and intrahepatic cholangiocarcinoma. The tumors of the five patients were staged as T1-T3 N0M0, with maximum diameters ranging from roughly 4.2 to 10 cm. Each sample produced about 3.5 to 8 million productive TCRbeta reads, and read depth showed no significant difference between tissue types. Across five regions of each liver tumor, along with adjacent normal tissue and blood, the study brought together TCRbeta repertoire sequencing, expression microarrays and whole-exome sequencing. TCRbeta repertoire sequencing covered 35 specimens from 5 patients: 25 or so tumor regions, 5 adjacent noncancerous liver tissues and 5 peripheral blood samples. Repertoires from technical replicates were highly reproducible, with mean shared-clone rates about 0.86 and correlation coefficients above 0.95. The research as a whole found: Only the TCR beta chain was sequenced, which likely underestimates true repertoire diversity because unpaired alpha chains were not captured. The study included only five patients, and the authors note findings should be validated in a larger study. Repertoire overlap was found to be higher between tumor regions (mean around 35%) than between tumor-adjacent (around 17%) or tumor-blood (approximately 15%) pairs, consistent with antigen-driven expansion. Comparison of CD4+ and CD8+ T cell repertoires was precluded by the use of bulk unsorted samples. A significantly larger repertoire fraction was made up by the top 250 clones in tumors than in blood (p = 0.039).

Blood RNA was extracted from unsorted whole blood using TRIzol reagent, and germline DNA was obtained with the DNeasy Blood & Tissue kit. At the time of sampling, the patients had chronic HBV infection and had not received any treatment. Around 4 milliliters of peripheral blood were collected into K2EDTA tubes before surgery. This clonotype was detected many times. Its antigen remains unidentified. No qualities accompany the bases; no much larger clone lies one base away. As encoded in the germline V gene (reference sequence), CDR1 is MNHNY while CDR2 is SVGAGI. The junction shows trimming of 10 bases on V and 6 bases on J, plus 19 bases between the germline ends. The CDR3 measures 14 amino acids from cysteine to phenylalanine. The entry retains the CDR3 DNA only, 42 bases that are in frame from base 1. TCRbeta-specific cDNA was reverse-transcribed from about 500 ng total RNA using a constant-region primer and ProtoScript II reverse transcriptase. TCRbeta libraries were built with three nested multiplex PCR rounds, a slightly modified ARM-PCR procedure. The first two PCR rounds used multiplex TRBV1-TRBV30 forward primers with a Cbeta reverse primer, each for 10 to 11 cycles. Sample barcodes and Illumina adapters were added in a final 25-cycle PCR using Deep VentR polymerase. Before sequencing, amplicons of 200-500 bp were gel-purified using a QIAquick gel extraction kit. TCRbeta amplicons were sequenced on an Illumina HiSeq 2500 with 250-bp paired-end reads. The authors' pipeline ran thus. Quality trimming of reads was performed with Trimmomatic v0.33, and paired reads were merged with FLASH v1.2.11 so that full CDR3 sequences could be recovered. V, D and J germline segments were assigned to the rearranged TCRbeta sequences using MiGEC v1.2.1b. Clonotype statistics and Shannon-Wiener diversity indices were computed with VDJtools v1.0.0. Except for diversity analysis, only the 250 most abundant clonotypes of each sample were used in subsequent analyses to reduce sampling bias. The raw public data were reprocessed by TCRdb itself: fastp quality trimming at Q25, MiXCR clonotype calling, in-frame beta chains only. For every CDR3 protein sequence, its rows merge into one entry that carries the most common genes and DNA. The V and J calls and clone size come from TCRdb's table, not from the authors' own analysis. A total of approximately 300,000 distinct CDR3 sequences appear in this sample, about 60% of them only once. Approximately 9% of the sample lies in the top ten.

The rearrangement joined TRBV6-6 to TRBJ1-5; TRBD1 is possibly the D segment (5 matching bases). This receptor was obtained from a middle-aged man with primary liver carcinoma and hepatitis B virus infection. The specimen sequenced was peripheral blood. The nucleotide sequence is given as TGTGCCACCCTACGGGGGGATGTGGGTCAGCCCCAGCATTTT. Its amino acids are CATLRGDVGQPQHF.